This T cell receptor (beta chain) emerged from a study of shared clonotypes between healthy human individuals. CDR3 length: 12 amino acids. V lost 6 bases to trimming and J lost 15 bases; unmatched junction nucleotides: 6. Germline V gene lookup returns CDR1 MRHNA and CDR2 SNTAGT. Profiling relied on immunoSEQ multiplex PCR, and the TCRdb table lists in-frame clones only, not all of them. The sample contains roughly 1,000,000 clones, approximately 80% of which appear only once. This clone was counted a single time. The sequence was collected from a man between 18 and 29 years old in good health. Some clones in this sample may be carry-over from other donors' samples. The sample comprised memory CD4+ T cells from PBMCs. Subset defined: CD45RA-negative fraction. The V gene is TRBV6-4, the J gene TRBJ2-1; 12 bases fit TRBD2. The CDR3 here is CASSLTSGRMFF. In nucleotides, the CDR3 is TGTGCCAGCAGCCTTACTAGCGGGAGGATGTTCTTC.